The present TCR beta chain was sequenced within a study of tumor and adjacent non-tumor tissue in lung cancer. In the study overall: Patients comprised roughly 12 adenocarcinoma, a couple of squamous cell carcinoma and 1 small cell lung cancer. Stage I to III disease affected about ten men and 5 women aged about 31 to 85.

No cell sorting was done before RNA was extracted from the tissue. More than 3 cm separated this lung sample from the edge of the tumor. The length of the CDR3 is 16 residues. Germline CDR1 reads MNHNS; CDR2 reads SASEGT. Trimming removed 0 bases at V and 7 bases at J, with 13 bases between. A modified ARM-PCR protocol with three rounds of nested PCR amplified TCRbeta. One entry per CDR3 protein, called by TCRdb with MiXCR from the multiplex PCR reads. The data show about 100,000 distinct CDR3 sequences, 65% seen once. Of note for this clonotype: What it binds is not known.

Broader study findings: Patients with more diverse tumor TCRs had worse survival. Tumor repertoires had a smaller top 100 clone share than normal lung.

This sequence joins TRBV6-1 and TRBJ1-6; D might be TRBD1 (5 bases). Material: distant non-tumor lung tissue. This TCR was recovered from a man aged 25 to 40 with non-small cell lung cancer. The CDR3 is CASSEARGYRNSPLHF. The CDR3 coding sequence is TGTGCCAGCAGTGAAGCTCGGGGGTATAGGAATTCACCCCTCCACTTT.